This TCR beta chain was documented in a study of cytomegalovirus exposure and HLA in healthy donors. With 60 Vbeta and 13 Jbeta primers, the PCR was carried out. Some clones are missing from TCRdb's copy, which holds only in-frame ones; the method was immunoSEQ multiplex PCR. The table has approximately 86,000 clones, about 85% seen once. The sample holds one count of this clone. Its antigen remains unidentified. Points from the study as a whole: It was taken for granted in presence/absence analyses that sequencing depth across donors was roughly uniform. Reported performance of the classifier showed diagnosis of cytomegalovirus status with high specificity and sensitivity. Donors belonging to an Asian-associated ancestry cluster reportedly showed fewer N-insertions in productive TCRs than the roughly 670-donor mean, according to what a later analysis found. A later analysis revealed that TCR association rates differed between HLA loci, peaking at DRB1 and bottoming out at HLA-C.

Specimen: PBMCs. This receptor was taken from a man aged 40-49 years in good health and CMV-seropositive.

The CDR3 loop is CASSETGGIATNEKLFF. CDR3 coding DNA: TGTGCCAGCAGCGAAACGGGGGGAATTGCAACTAATGAAAAACTGTTTTTT. The rearrangement uses TRBV7-8 and TRBJ1-4; perhaps TRBD1 as D (5 bases). In germline, CDR1 is SGHVS, CDR2 FQNEAQ. V lost 5 bases, J lost 0 bases, and 16 bases lay in between. The CDR3 runs to 17 residues.